The following is a T cell receptor beta chain sequence with its context. The antigen remains undetermined. The record originates from a study of glioma-infiltrating T cells after dendritic cell vaccination. Study-wide findings and caveats: Longer survival after dendritic cell vaccination followed higher pretreatment TIL content.

J lost 5 bases, V lost 4 bases, and 9 bases had no gene match. The germline gives CDR1 SGHDT, CDR2 YYEEEE. There are 15 residues in the CDR3. Input was 1.5 to 2.5 ug genomic DNA, or all available if less. The primer mix had 60 V beta and 13 J beta primers. Using immunoSEQ multiplex PCR, the repertoire was profiled, and TCRdb retains in-frame clones only, with some absent. The sample lists some 70,000 clones, about 86% occurring once. The specimen was blood, collected before dendritic cell vaccination. This clonotype was obtained from a human donor with glioblastoma. This sequence joins TRBV5-6 and TRBJ2-5, with 9 bases lining up with TRBD1. CDR3: CASSTGTGLGETQYF. CDR3 DNA: TGTGCCAGCAGCACTGGGACAGGGCTAGGGGAGACCCAGTACTTC.